The 27 T cell receptor beta chains reported below all come from one sample, sequenced in a study of blood T cells in healthy people across ages. A second PCR, run for about 6 to 11 cycles, used a sample-barcoded 5' primer plus a J-beta primer mix. In TCRdb, the 5' RACE reads were re-called with MiXCR into one record per CDR3 protein. The data contain 750,000 to 1,000,000 distinct CDR3 sequences, almost 30% of them singletons. These same records also appear under a second study, on T cells of mothers and their children.

The sequenced sample consisted of blood. The receptors here all came from a woman between 40 and 50 years old in good health.

This clonotype was picked up a small number of times. The chain recombines TRBV2 with TRBJ1-1; TRBD1 is a possible D gene (5 bases). The CDR3 consists of 16 residues. V was trimmed by 0 bases and J by 3 bases, leaving 14 bases between them. Germline CDR1 and CDR2: SNHLY and FYNNEI. CDR3: CASSEAGLQGYTEAFF. CDR3 nucleotides: TGTGCCAGCAGTGAAGCGGGCCTGCAGGGTTACACTGAAGCTTTCTTT. The whole variable domain, remainder taken from reference TRBV2 and TRBJ1-1, is EPEVTQTPSHQVTQMGQEVILRCVPISNHLYFYWYRQILGQKVEFLVSFYNNEISEKSEIFDDQFSVERPDGSNFTLKIRSTKLEDSAMYFCASSEAGLQGYTEAFFGQGTRLTVV.

This clonotype was detected a few times. V gene TRBV28 combines with J gene TRBJ1-2, with D possibly TRBD1 on 5 matching bases. CDR3 length equals 18 residues. Germline CDR1 reads MDHEN; CDR2 reads SYDVKM. V lost 3 bases, J lost 3 bases, and 23 bases lay in between. The CDR3 bases are TGTGCCAGCAGTTTCATGGCTATGGGGGGAGGAGGCGACTATGGCTACACCTTC. Residues: CASSFMAMGGGGDYGYTF.

The chain joins TRBV7-8 to TRBJ1-1; D possibly corresponds to TRBD1 (5 bases). The germline V gene has CDR1 SGHVS and CDR2 FQNEAQ. Deletions cut 1 base from V and 5 bases from J, with 14 bases between. This CDR3 spans 15 amino acids. CDR3 sequence reads: CASSLEGGGWTEAFF. CDR3 nucleotides: TGTGCCAGCAGCTTAGAGGGCGGGGGATGGACTGAAGCTTTCTTT.

The CDR3 here is CASSSEPVASGYF. The CDR3 region has the DNA TGTGCCAGCAGCTCCGAACCCGTGGCTAGCGGGTACTTC. The chain links TRBV7-8 to TRBJ2-5; 7 bases map to TRBD2. CDR1 is SGHVS and CDR2 is FQNEAQ in the germline V gene. This CDR3 region has 13 residues. The V gene end was trimmed by 4 bases and the J gene end by 13 bases; junction bases not matched to a gene: 12.

There are many counts of this clonotype. The chain recombines TRBV12-5 with TRBJ1-2; no firm D call. This CDR3 region has 13 residues. From germline, CDR1 is LGHNT and CDR2 FRNRAP. V was pared by 4 bases and J by 0 bases, with 6 bases between. In DNA, the CDR3 is TGTGCTAGTGGTTCTTCAGCTAACTATGGCTACACCTTC. Amino acid sequence: CASGSSANYGYTF.

The chain links TRBV5-5 to TRBJ1-5; 9 nucleotides line up with TRBD1. The length of the CDR3 is 15 residues. Germline V CDR1 and CDR2: SGHKS, YYEKEE (reference sequence). Unmatched junction bases numbered 3, after V lost 2 bases and J lost 3 bases. As DNA, the CDR3 is TGTGCCAGCAGCTTCTGGACAGGGGACAATCAGCCCCAGCATTTT. Translation gives CASSFWTGDNQPQHF. The full variable domain, rest sourced from reference TRBV5-5 and TRBJ1-5, is DAGVTQSPTHLIKTRGQQVTLRCSPISGHKSVSWYQQVLGQGPQFIFQYYEKEERGRGNFPDRFSARQFPNYSSELNVNALLLGDSALYLCASSFWTGDNQPQHFGDGTRLSIL.

This clonotype has ten or more counts. The J gene is TRBJ2-7, the V gene TRBV18; 10 positions match TRBD1. V was pared by 3 bases and J by 5 bases, with 10 bases of the junction left unmatched. The CDR3 is 16 residues long. Germline V gene lookup returns CDR1 KGHSH and CDR2 LQKENI. The CDR3 reads CASSPLDRGAGNEQYF. The CDR3 DNA sequence: TGTGCCAGCTCACCCCTGGACAGGGGGGCTGGAAACGAGCAGTACTTC.

This clonotype was found many times. This chain connects TRBV20-1 to TRBJ2-7; unclear D gene. This CDR3 spans 13 amino acids. Per germline, CDR1 DFQATT and CDR2 SNEGSKA (reference sequence). The V end lost 0 bases, the J end lost 2 bases, and 8 bases lay between the germline ends. This CDR3 reads CSARDLSPYEQYF. The DNA for the CDR3 is TGCAGTGCTAGAGACCTATCCCCCTACGAGCAGTACTTC.

This clonotype has a handful of counts. This may be a read error: a much more frequent sequence differs by one nucleotide. The chain combines TRBV7-6 with TRBJ2-1; D possibly corresponds to TRBD2 (5 bases). The CDR3 runs to 14 residues. Germline assignment: CDR1 SGHVS and CDR2 FNYEAQ. The V end lost 6 bases, the J end lost 13 bases, and 22 bases lay between the germline ends. The CDR3 DNA reads TGTGCCAGCAGTTTTGGACTGATCCAAGAGACCCAGTTCTTC. As protein: CASSFGLIQETQFF.

This clonotype was seen more than once but under ten times. V gene TRBV4-2 combines with J gene TRBJ2-5; 12 bases are shared with TRBD2. Germline values: CDR1 LGHNA, CDR2 YNFKEQ. The CDR3 has 16 amino acids. J was trimmed by 6 bases and V by 4 bases; bases with no gene match: 9. The DNA for the CDR3 is TGTGCCAGCAGCCCGTCTAGCGGGGGGGCGACTCAGACCCAGTACTTC. It is translated as CASSPSSGGATQTQYF.

In DNA form, the CDR3 reads TGTGCCAGCAGTTTTGGGGACAGGGTAGCAGATACGCAGTATTTT. Amino acid sequence: CASSFGDRVADTQYF. This chain links TRBV28 with TRBJ2-3; the match to TRBD1 covers 9 bases. V shed 3 bases and J 4 bases; nucleotides not matched to a gene: 5. The CDR3 covers 15 residues. The germline V gene has CDR1 MDHEN and CDR2 SYDVKM.

V gene TRBV5-8 combines with J gene TRBJ1-5; D call uncertain. This CDR3 has 13 amino acids. The germline V gene encodes CDR1 SGHTS and CDR2 YDEGEE. The V and J ends lost 6 bases and 3 bases respectively, with 10 bases between them. DNA of the CDR3: TGTGCCAGCATTCGGGATCCCAATCAGCCCCAGCATTTT. Translated, it gives CASIRDPNQPQHF.

The table lists this clonotype with a few counts. The gene calls are TRBV7-2 and TRBJ2-1, with TRBD1 matching over 8 bases. V shed 7 bases, J shed 8 bases, and the junction held 4 bases outside the gene matches. The CDR3 has 12 residues. Germline V gives CDR1 SGHTA, CDR2 FQGNSA. DNA of the CDR3: TGTGCCAGCATCGGACAGGGCGATGAGCAGTTCTTC. It translates to CASIGQGDEQFF.

A word on this clonotype: The junction and the germline gene differ at one end; a read error may be behind it. The chain joins TRBV6-5 to TRBJ1-4, with D possibly being TRBD1 (5 bases). Germline values: CDR1 MNHEY, CDR2 SVGAGI. This CDR3 spans 18 amino acids. The CDR3 nucleotides are TGTGACAGCAGTTACTCAGATTTAGGGGCCTCAACTAATGAAAAACTGTTTTTT. Protein sequence: CDSSYSDLGASTNEKLFF.

This clonotype showed up just a few times. Since a much larger clone is just one base distant, this may be a read error. The chain has TRBV18 and TRBJ2-4; unclear D gene. Matching the DNA end better, TRBJ2-7 makes the J call doubtful. CDR1 and CDR2 from the germline V gene are KGHSH and LQKENI. The CDR3 has 13 amino acids. In DNA form, the CDR3 reads TGTGCCAGCTCACACTCCAGCTCCTGCGAGCAGTACTTC. Translation: CASSHSSSCEQYF.

This clonotype was seen ten or more times. This chain links TRBV7-3 with TRBJ2-3; tentatively, D is TRBD2 (5 bases). V was shortened by 5 bases and J by 2 bases, with 11 bases between the two germline ends. The CDR3 runs 14 residues. Germline V gene data show CDR1 as SGHTA and CDR2 as FQGTGA. DNA of the CDR3: TGTGCCAGCAGCCGGGATTCTTACACAGATACGCAGTATTTT. It encodes CASSRDSYTDTQYF.

The sample holds many counts of this clonotype. The V call is TRBV28, the J call TRBJ1-4; 8 positions match TRBD1. The ends lost 8 bases at V and 3 bases at J; junction bases unmatched: 5. This CDR3 comprises 14 residues. Germline V CDR1 and CDR2: MDHEN, SYDVKM. Here the CDR3 reads CASAPGQANEKLFF. The CDR3 DNA sequence: TGTGCCAGCGCACCGGGACAGGCTAATGAAAAACTGTTTTTT.

As for this clonotype: The junction and the germline gene differ at one end; a read error may be behind it. The V gene is TRBV27, the J gene TRBJ1-1; maybe TRBD1 (6 bases). There are 16 residues in the CDR3. Germline V gene lookup returns CDR1 MNHEY and CDR2 SMNVEV (reference sequence). The CDR3 DNA reads TGTGCCAGCAGTTTAACAGGGTATCTGATGAACACTGGAGCTTTCTTT. Translated: CASSLTGYLMNTGAFF.

This chain uses TRBV19 with TRBJ2-5; no clear D gene. The length of the CDR3 is 17 residues. The V end was cut by 9 bases, the J end by 2 bases, with 25 bases between. The V gene's germline CDR1 is LNHDA and CDR2 SQIVND (reference sequence). In DNA form, the CDR3 reads TGTGCCAGCAAAAAGGACGCAGGCAGAAGCCTACAAGAGACCCAGTACTTC. Translating it yields CASKKDAGRSLQETQYF. Full variable domain (remainder filled in from reference TRBV19 and TRBJ2-5): DGGITQSPKYLFRKEGQNVTLSCEQNLNHDAMYWYRQDPGQGLRLIYYSQIVNDFQKGDIAEGYSVSREKKESFPLTVTSAQKNPTAFYLCASKKDAGRSLQETQYFGPGTRLLVL.

The table lists this clonotype with a few counts. This chain joins TRBV28 and TRBJ2-5, with 9 bases that match TRBD2. J was trimmed by 6 bases and V by 6 bases; bases with no gene match: 20. CDR1 is MDHEN and CDR2 is SYDVKM in the germline V gene. The CDR3 is 18 residues long. In nucleotides, the CDR3 is TGTGCCAGCAGCCCAAGCCGCCTAGCGGGGCGAGGTTTGAAGACCCAGTACTTC. Translated, it gives CASSPSRLAGRGLKTQYF.

This clonotype was found a few times. This rearrangement joins TRBV7-8 to TRBJ2-7; D remains unclear. V lost 4 bases and J 3 bases, leaving 16 bases between the germline ends. Per the germline V gene, CDR1 is SGHVS and CDR2 is FQNEAQ. The CDR3 is made up of 15 amino acids. The CDR3, as DNA: TGTGCCAGCAGCTCTCATGTTTCAAACCTCTACGAGCAGTACTTC. Protein sequence: CASSSHVSNLYEQYF.

This clonotype was seen at least ten times. The chain joins TRBV29-1 to TRBJ2-7; possibly TRBD1 or TRBD2 for D (5 bases each). The V end lost 3 bases, the J end lost 6 bases, and 12 bases lay between the germline ends. The CDR3 is 12 residues long. Germline CDR1 SQVTM, CDR2 ANQGSEA. The CDR3, as DNA: TGCAGCGTTGACGGGGCAGGCGCCGAGCAGTACTTC. It encodes CSVDGAGAEQYF.

Only a few counts were recorded for this clonotype. This chain uses TRBV9 with TRBJ2-1; TRBD2 matches 8 bases. V lost 0 bases and J lost 8; bases outside the gene matches: 13. The germline CDR1 and CDR2 sequences are SGDLS and YYNGEE. The CDR3 is 17 amino acids. CDR3 residues: CASSVEDSGTLNDEQFF. The CDR3 DNA is TGTGCCAGCAGCGTAGAGGATAGCGGGACTCTAAACGATGAGCAGTTCTTC.

This clonotype occurred once. This rearrangement joins TRBV7-2 to TRBJ2-7; maybe TRBD2 (5 bases). The J call is uncertain, as TRBJ2-5 better fits the DNA end. This CDR3 contains 15 residues. CDR1 and CDR2 (germline): SGHTA, FQGNSA. In DNA, the CDR3 is TGTGCCAGCAGTTTACGTGGGAGCCGATGGGAGACCCAGTACTTC. It is translated as CASSLRGSRWETQYF.

In this sample, this clonotype turned up a few times. V gene TRBV7-2 combines with J gene TRBJ2-5; the D gene is possibly TRBD2 (6 bases). CDR1 and CDR2 from the germline V gene are SGHTA and FQGNSA. The CDR3 sequence is 11 residues long. Trimming cost V 5 bases and J 13 bases, with 14 bases left between them. In nucleotides, the CDR3 is TGTGCCAGCAGCAGGGACTCCCATCCGTACTTC. Translating gives CASSRDSHPYF.

This chain connects TRBV28 to TRBJ2-3, with 9 bases identical to TRBD2. The germline gives CDR1 MDHEN, CDR2 SYDVKM. The J segment lost 6 bases and the V segment lost 4 bases, leaving 11 bases of the junction unmatched. This CDR3 has 16 residues. CDR3: CASSSGSGGTGDTQYF. The CDR3 DNA sequence: TGTGCCAGCAGTTCGGGTAGCGGGGGCACCGGGGATACGCAGTATTTT.

This clonotype was observed a handful of times. The chain employs TRBV30 and TRBJ1-1; TRBD1 aligns across 7 bases. Losses at the gene ends were 1 base for V and 1 base for J; bases not matched to a gene: 6. From germline, CDR1 is GTSNPN and CDR2 SVGIG (reference sequence). The CDR3 length is 15 residues. Here the CDR3 DNA reads TGTGCCTGGAGTGAACAGGGGATTCCGAACACTGAAGCTTTCTTT. The encoded protein is CAWSEQGIPNTEAFF. Supplemented by reference TRBV30 and TRBJ1-1, the full variable domain reads SQTIHQWPATLVQPVGSPLSLECTVEGTSNPNLYWYRQAAGRGLQLLFYSVGIGQISSEVPQNLSASRPQDRQFILSSKKLLLSDSGFYLCAWSEQGIPNTEAFFGQGTRLTVV.